Shown below are 11 T cell receptor beta chains from a single sample sequenced in a study of blood T cell repertoires in COVID-19 (TCRdb year 2020). Libraries were built with the immunoSEQ multiplex PCR assay. Sourced from immuneACCESS, this table was stored by TCRdb with only in-frame sequences that have V and J called. A share of the clones is absent; for the studies checked, an unresolved V gene accounts for under half, and the remainder has no known explanation. This sample lists 200,000 to 300,000 clones; approximately 85% were detected once. The top ten constitute 9% to 15% of the sample. Source material: peripheral blood. These receptors came from a man at least 80 years old with acute or convalescent COVID-19.

Here the CDR3 reads CASSLWTGYEQFF. As DNA, the CDR3 is TGTGCCAGCAGTTTATGGACAGGGTATGAGCAGTTCTTC. The chain joins TRBV27 to TRBJ2-1; 8 nucleotides match TRBD1. The CDR3 runs to 13 residues. Germline CDR1 and CDR2: MNHEY and SMNVEV (reference sequence). The V segment lost 1 base and the J segment 8 bases; nucleotides outside the gene matches: 1.

This clone has a count of ten or more. This CDR3 is also generated by other DNA sequences in the sample. The V and J genes are TRBV18 and TRBJ1-4; the D is unclear. CDR1 and CDR2 (germline): KGHSH, LQKENI. The CDR3 sequence is 15 residues long. V lost 4 bases and J lost 0, with 9 bases in between. The CDR3 bases are TGTGCCAGCTCACTCGACATACCAACTAATGAAAAACTGTTTTTT. Translation gives CASSLDIPTNEKLFF.

This chain uses TRBV6-1 with TRBJ2-2; a weak D match, TRBD1 (5 bases). The germline V and J ends were trimmed by 2 bases and 0 bases, with 10 bases remaining between them. Germline V lookup: CDR1 MNHNS, CDR2 SASEGT. This CDR3 has 16 residues. The chain's CDR3 is CASSENRITNTGELFF. The CDR3 DNA sequence: TGTGCCAGCAGTGAAAACAGGATTACGAACACCGGGGAGCTGTTTTTT.

This chain's CDR3 is CASSQDRVYEQYF. Here the CDR3 DNA reads TGTGCCAGCAGCCAGGACAGGGTCTACGAGCAGTACTTC. This chain links TRBV11-2 with TRBJ2-7; 8 bases align to TRBD1. In germline, CDR1 is SGHAT, CDR2 FQNNGV. This CDR3 is built from 13 residues. Trimming removed 5 bases from V and 3 bases from J; junction bases left unmatched: 3.

The genes are TRBV7-2 and TRBJ1-2; D might be TRBD1 (6 bases). CDR1 is SGHTA, CDR2 FQGNSA, per germline. The CDR3 extends over 15 amino acids. Between the trimmed V and J ends, which lost 1 base and 7 bases, there was a span of 16 bases. DNA for the CDR3: TGTGCCAGCAGCTTAGGACCCACAGGGTCGCTTGGCTACACCTTC. As protein: CASSLGPTGSLGYTF.

This clone came up a few times. J is TRBJ2-5 and V is TRBV18; 11 bases agree with TRBD1. CDR1 is KGHSH and CDR2 is LQKENI in the germline V gene. After removal of 6 bases from V and 1 base from J, the junction contained 4 bases not matched to a gene. The CDR3 covers 15 residues. The CDR3: CASSTGTGGQETQYF. CDR3 bases: TGTGCCAGCTCGACCGGGACAGGGGGCCAAGAGACCCAGTACTTC.

Turning to this clone: Other DNA sequences in the same sample also yield this CDR3. This sequence joins TRBV3-1 (or the pseudogene TRBV3-2) and TRBJ2-3; 8 bases fit TRBD1. From germline, CDR1 is LGHDT and CDR2 YNNKEL (reference sequence). The CDR3 runs 14 residues. The V and J ends lost 5 bases and 4 bases, in that order; junction bases with no gene match: 5. The CDR3 nucleotides are TGTGCCAGCAGCAGGGACAGGAGGGCAGATACGCAGTATTTT. Encoded protein: CASSRDRRADTQYF.

The chain employs TRBV28 and TRBJ2-5, with D tentatively TRBD2 (6 bases). Trimming pared 1 base from V and 7 bases from J, leaving 10 bases between. Germline V gives CDR1 MDHEN, CDR2 SYDVKM. The CDR3 runs 13 residues. The CDR3 here is CASSLFGGTTQYF. As DNA, the CDR3 is TGTGCCAGCAGTTTATTTGGCGGGACGACCCAGTACTTC.

V is TRBV7-2 and J is TRBJ1-1; 8 nucleotides line up with TRBD1. J gave up 5 bases and V 5 bases, and 4 bases lay outside the gene matches. Germline V gene sequence: CDR1 SGHTA, CDR2 FQGNSA. CDR3 length: 13 amino acids. The CDR3 DNA reads TGTGCCAGCAGCGACAGGGGAGGAACTGAAGCTTTCTTT. It translates to CASSDRGGTEAFF.

This chain connects TRBV28 to TRBJ2-5; a weak D match, TRBD1 (6 bases). The CDR3 totals 15 residues. V was clipped by 5 bases and J by 3 bases, with 16 bases between them. The germline V gene has CDR1 MDHEN and CDR2 SYDVKM. CDR3 in amino acids: CASSKAGRTEETQYF. The CDR3 nucleotides read TGTGCCAGCAGTAAAGCCGGACGGACAGAAGAGACCCAGTACTTC. Together with reference TRBV28 and TRBJ2-5, the CDR3 gives the full variable domain: DVKVTQSSRYLVKRTGEKVFLECVQDMDHENMFWYRQDPGLGLRLIYFSYDVKMKEKGDIPEGYSVSREKKERFSLILESASTNQTSMYLCASSKAGRTEETQYFGPGTRLLVL.

The V and J genes are TRBV11-2 and TRBJ2-7; 11 bases are a match to TRBD2. V dropped 4 bases and J dropped 4; count of bases not matched to a gene: 6. The CDR3 spans 15 residues. In germline, CDR1 is SGHAT, CDR2 FQNNGV. The CDR3 DNA reads TGTGCCAGCAGCTCCTTAGCGGGAGGGAGGTACGAGCAGTACTTC. Protein sequence: CASSSLAGGRYEQYF.